Shown below are 11 T cell receptor beta chains from a single sample sequenced in a study of blood T cell repertoires in COVID-19. The table came from immunoSEQ multiplex PCR; TCRdb's copy has only in-frame clones and leaves some out. The sample contains roughly 150,000 clones, 79% of which appear only once. Sequencing was carried out using PBMCs or T cells enriched from blood (not recorded which). These receptors came from a woman in her 70s in a cohort exposed to, infected with or recovered from COVID-19 (not recorded which).

This clone has only a few counts. The chain has TRBV7-6 and TRBJ2-7, with D unclear. The germline V gene has CDR1 SGHVS and CDR2 FNYEAQ. Trimming left V 4 bases short and J 3 bases short, with 10 bases between. The CDR3 consists of 13 residues. Here the CDR3 DNA reads TGTGCCAGCAGCTCTGGGCCCAACTACGAGCAGTACTTC. As protein: CASSSGPNYEQYF.

The chain employs TRBV29-1 and TRBJ2-1, with 9 bases matching TRBD2. J gave up 0 bases and V 7 bases, and 1 base lay outside the gene matches. The CDR3 loop spans 13 amino acids. Germline lookup yields CDR1 SQVTM and CDR2 ANQGSEA. The CDR3 sequence: CSGSGSSYNEQFF. The CDR3 nucleotides are TGCAGCGGTAGCGGGAGCTCCTACAATGAGCAGTTCTTC.

V and J are TRBV7-9 and TRBJ2-1; no definite D call. V lost 0 bases, J lost 0 bases, and 12 bases lay in between. Germline V gene data show CDR1 as SEHNR and CDR2 as FQNEAQ (reference sequence). The CDR3 is made up of 17 amino acids. The CDR3 sequence: CASSLAPTADSYNEQFF. CDR3 nucleotides: TGTGCCAGCAGCTTAGCGCCTACAGCCGACTCCTACAATGAGCAGTTCTTC.

The V gene is TRBV19, the J gene TRBJ2-7; D might be TRBD1 (6 bases). V was cut by 6 bases and J by 0 bases, with 12 bases left in between. CDR1 is LNHDA, CDR2 SQIVND, per germline (reference sequence). The CDR3 is made up of 14 amino acids. CDR3 loop: CASSLDRHSYEQYF. CDR3 DNA sequence: TGTGCCAGTAGCCTAGACAGGCACTCCTACGAGCAGTACTTC.

The chain couples TRBV7-2 to TRBJ2-1; D gene ambiguous. Trimming took off 2 bases at V and 9 bases at J, with 14 bases between the two ends. The CDR3 consists of 14 residues. Germline lookup yields CDR1 SGHTA and CDR2 FQGNSA. The CDR3 DNA is TGTGCCAGCAGCTTATTGAGCTCCCCCGCTGAGCAGTTCTTC. Protein: CASSLLSSPAEQFF.

The chain joins TRBV6-1 to TRBJ2-5, with 11 bases identical to TRBD2. CDR3 length: 19 residues. Germline CDR1 and CDR2: MNHNS and SASEGT. Trimming took 3 bases from V and 9 from J; bases not matched to a gene: 21. The CDR3: CASSDTSKRLAGTSGAQYF. In DNA form, the CDR3 reads TGTGCCAGCAGTGACACTTCCAAAAGACTAGCGGGGACCTCCGGGGCCCAGTACTTC.

The rearrangement joins TRBV7-8 to TRBJ1-6, with D possibly matching TRBD1 (6 bases). Trimming took off 0 bases at V and 10 bases at J, with 10 bases between the two ends. Germline-derived CDR1 and CDR2 are SGHVS and FQNEAQ. The CDR3 spans 14 residues. The CDR3 here is CASSLAGGESPLHF. Written as DNA, the CDR3 is TGTGCCAGCAGCTTAGCAGGGGGTGAATCACCCCTCCACTTT.

The CDR3 nucleotides are TGTGCCTGGGACAGTCCTGGAAACACCATATATTTT. Its translation is CAWDSPGNTIYF. V is TRBV30 and J is TRBJ1-3; perhaps TRBD1 as D (5 bases). V gave up 5 bases and J gave up 2 bases, with 7 bases separating them. The CDR3 runs to 12 residues. Germline V gives CDR1 GTSNPN, CDR2 SVGIG (reference sequence).

This clone was recorded only once. V gene TRBV19 combines with J gene TRBJ2-1; 7 positions agree with TRBD2. This CDR3 is 15 amino acids long. Germline V gene lookup returns CDR1 LNHDA and CDR2 SQIVND (reference sequence). Trimming removed 5 bases from V and 8 bases from J; junction bases left unmatched: 12. The DNA of the CDR3 is TGTGCCAGTAGTCCTTGGGGGGAGGGTATCGATGAGCAGTTCTTC. Its translation: CASSPWGEGIDEQFF.

V is TRBV7-2 and J is TRBJ1-6; 10 bases are a match to TRBD1. This CDR3 region has 17 residues. J lost 10 bases, V lost 0 bases, and 9 bases had no gene match. In germline, CDR1 is SGHTA, CDR2 FQGNSA. The chain's CDR3 is CASSLALTGGIGSPLHF. The CDR3 DNA reads TGTGCCAGCAGCTTAGCCCTGACAGGGGGCATCGGATCACCCCTCCACTTT.

This clone came up once. The chain links TRBV18 to TRBJ2-2; maybe TRBD1 (6 bases). Germline assignment: CDR1 KGHSH and CDR2 LQKENI. V was shortened by 3 bases and J by 6 bases, with 8 bases between the two germline ends. The CDR3 is 13 amino acids. The CDR3 loop is CASSPAGAGELFF. Here the CDR3 DNA reads TGTGCCAGCTCACCGGCAGGGGCCGGGGAGCTGTTTTTT.